Listed below are T cell receptor beta chains from one sample, sequenced in a study of shared clonotypes between healthy human individuals. Data came from immunoSEQ multiplex PCR; TCRdb stores just in-frame clones and leaves some out. Among a few hundred thousand clones listed, roughly 97% were seen once. The sequencing input was naive CD4+ T cells sorted from blood. Every receptor here comes from a woman aged 30 to 39 in good health. The CDR3 runs from the conserved cysteine through the conserved F or W. A D gene is named only where the DNA matches it firmly. Some rows mark clone size as missing; the rest say once, few, many or name a class of expanded clone.

>NA|TRBV6-1|TRBJ2-7|NA
CASSRGGGTGYEQYF
TGTGCCAGCAGTCGAGGGGGCGGGACGGGCTACGAGCAGTACTTC
>NA|TRBV18|TRBJ1-1|NA
CASTKPINTEAFF
TGTGCCAGCACAAAGCCCATAAACACTGAAGCTTTCTTT
>NA|TRBV9|TRBJ2-1|TRBD1
CASSVGVGQGYNEQFF
TGTGCCAGCAGCGTAGGGGTGGGACAGGGATACAATGAGCAGTTCTTC
>NA|TRBV19|TRBJ2-6|NA
CASSGISSGANVLTF
TGTGCCAGTAGTGGTATCAGCTCTGGGGCCAACGTCCTGACTTTC
>NA|TRBV7-7|TRBJ2-3|NA
CASSHRRYTQYF
TGTGCCAGCAGCCACCGGAGATATACGCAGTATTTT
>once|TRBV5-5|TRBJ2-2|TRBD2
CASSLTSGSGAGELFF
TGTGCCAGCAGCTTGACTAGCGGCTCGGGGGCCGGGGAGCTGTTTTTT
>NA|TRBV6-4|TRBJ2-1|TRBD2
CASSDPLAGNNEQFF
TGTGCCAGCAGTGACCCCCTAGCGGGAAACAATGAGCAGTTCTTC
>NA|TRBV7-6|TRBJ2-7|NA
CASSSPPGVSGPYEQYF
TGTGCCAGCAGCTCCCCGCCGGGGGTTAGCGGACCCTACGAGCAGTACTTC
>NA|TRBV7-8|TRBJ2-7|TRBD1
CASSFDPGQNYEQYF
TGTGCCAGCAGTTTCGACCCGGGACAGAACTACGAGCAGTACTTC
>NA|TRBV5-1|TRBJ1-1|NA
CASSSPGRAYEAFF
TGCGCCAGCAGCTCTCCGGGCAGGGCTTATGAAGCTTTCTTT
>NA|TRBV5-1|TRBJ1-4|TRBD1
CASSLGTGTEKLFF
TGCGCCAGCAGCCTCGGGACAGGGACTGAAAAACTGTTTTTT
>NA|TRBV5-1|TRBJ1-3|NA
CASSLVGNGNTIYF
TGCGCCAGCAGCTTGGTAGGGAATGGAAACACCATATATTTT
>NA|TRBV5-8|TRBJ2-1|TRBD1
CASSGTGWDNEQFF
TGTGCCAGCAGCGGGACAGGGTGGGACAATGAGCAGTTCTTC
>NA|TRBV6-6|TRBJ2-2|TRBD1
CASSPRQGSATGELFF
TGTGCCAGCAGTCCACGACAGGGTAGTGCCACCGGGGAGCTGTTTTTT
>NA|TRBV5-5|TRBJ2-6|NA
CASSPPISGANVLTF
TGTGCCAGCAGCCCGCCGATCTCTGGGGCCAACGTCCTGACTTTC
>NA|TRBV11-1|TRBJ2-7|NA
CASSLAGPNEQYF
TGTGCCAGCAGCTTAGCGGGACCTAACGAGCAGTACTTC
>NA|TRBV28|TRBJ1-2|TRBD1
CASGTVLYGYTF
TGTGCCAGCGGGACAGTTCTCTATGGCTACACCTTC
>NA|TRBV5-1|TRBJ2-7|NA
CASSLLSSDEQYF
TGCGCCAGCAGCTTGCTCAGTTCGGACGAGCAGTACTTC
>NA|TRBV7-2|TRBJ1-4|NA
CASSLGGGLAEKLFF
TGTGCCAGCAGCTTAGGGGGGGGTTTGGCCGAAAAACTGTTTTTT
>NA|TRBV19|TRBJ2-3|TRBD1
CASSPLGQGFTDTQYF
TGTGCCAGTAGCCCCCTGGGACAGGGGTTCACAGATACGCAGTATTTT
>NA|TRBV14|TRBJ2-5|NA
CASSPPLGGGETQYF
TGTGCCAGCAGCCCCCCTCTGGGGGGCGGGGAGACCCAGTACTTC
>NA|TRBV10-3|TRBJ2-7|TRBD2
CAISDKGRDEQYF
TGTGCCATCAGTGACAAGGGGAGGGACGAGCAGTACTTC
>NA|TRBV5-1|TRBJ2-7|NA
CASSVLNLRDSYEQYF
TGCGCCAGCAGCGTACTGAACTTGAGAGATTCCTACGAGCAGTACTTC
>NA|TRBV28|TRBJ1-5|TRBD1
CASTGTGVQPQHF
TGTGCCAGTACCGGGACAGGGGTGCAGCCCCAGCATTTT
>NA|TRBV28|TRBJ1-5|NA
CASRPHMGRRFDQPQHF
TGTGCCAGCAGACCTCACATGGGTCGCAGATTTGATCAGCCCCAGCATTTT
>NA|TRBV5-1|TRBJ2-2|TRBD1
CASSLTGATGELFF
TGCGCCAGCAGCTTGACAGGGGCCACCGGGGAGCTGTTTTTT
>NA|TRBV7-7|TRBJ2-2|NA
CASSLAGGTGELFF
TGTGCCAGCAGCTTAGCGGGGGGCACCGGGGAGCTGTTTTTT
>NA|TRBV28|TRBJ2-3|TRBD2
CASSLVGSGRSTDTQYF
TGTGCCAGCAGTTTAGTTGGTAGCGGGAGGTCGACAGATACGCAGTATTTT
>NA|TRBV6-1|TRBJ2-2|TRBD2
CASSRLAGEIGELFF
TGTGCCAGCAGTCGGCTAGCGGGAGAAATCGGGGAGCTGTTTTTT
>NA|TRBV28|TRBJ2-5|NA
CASSTKPPPWAQYF
TGTGCCAGCAGTACAAAACCCCCGCCCTGGGCCCAGTACTTC
>NA|TRBV14|TRBJ2-1|TRBD2
CASSQGFLAGPYNEQFF
TGTGCCAGCAGCCAAGGGTTTCTAGCGGGCCCCTACAATGAGCAGTTCTTC
>NA|TRBV28|TRBJ2-2|TRBD2
CASSTSGDTGELFF
TGTGCCAGCAGTACTAGCGGAGACACCGGGGAGCTGTTTTTT
>NA|TRBV9|TRBJ1-2|NA
CASSVSTAAYGYTF
TGTGCCAGCAGCGTATCGACGGCGGCCTATGGCTACACCTTC
>NA|TRBV19|TRBJ2-7|TRBD2
CASSGGLAGSGEQYF
TGTGCCAGTAGTGGGGGACTAGCGGGGAGTGGCGAGCAGTACTTC
>NA|TRBV6-5|TRBJ2-3|TRBD2
CASRLAGGRDTQYF
TGTGCCAGCAGACTAGCGGGAGGGCGGGATACGCAGTATTTT
>NA|TRBV28|TRBJ2-7|TRBD2
CATTLAGGTYEQYF
TGTGCCACCACCTTAGCGGGGGGGACCTACGAGCAGTACTTC
>once|TRBV10-2|TRBJ2-7|NA
CASRIAGYYEQYF
TGCGCCAGCAGAATAGCAGGGTACTACGAGCAGTACTTC
>NA|TRBV5-1|TRBJ2-3|NA
CASSLMGGYNTDTQYF
TGCGCCAGCAGCTTGATGGGCGGATATAACACAGATACGCAGTATTTT
>once|TRBV4-2|TRBJ2-1|TRBD2
CASSLLTSGSNEQFF
TGTGCCAGCAGCCTGCTGACTAGCGGGAGTAATGAGCAGTTCTTC
>NA|TRBV27|TRBJ1-3|NA
CASSTGQGNTIYF
TGTGCCAGCAGTACAGGACAGGGAAACACCATATATTTT